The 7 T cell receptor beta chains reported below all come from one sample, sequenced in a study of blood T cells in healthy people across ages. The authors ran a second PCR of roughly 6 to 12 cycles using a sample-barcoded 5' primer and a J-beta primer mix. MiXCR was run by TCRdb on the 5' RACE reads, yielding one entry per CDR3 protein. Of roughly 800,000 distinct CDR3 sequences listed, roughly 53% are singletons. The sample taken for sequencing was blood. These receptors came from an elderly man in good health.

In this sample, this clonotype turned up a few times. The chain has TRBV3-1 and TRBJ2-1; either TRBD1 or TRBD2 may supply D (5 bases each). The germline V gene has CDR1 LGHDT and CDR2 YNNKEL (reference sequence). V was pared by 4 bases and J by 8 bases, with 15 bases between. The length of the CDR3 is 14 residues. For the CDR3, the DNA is TGTGCCAGCAGCCTCAGGGACCCCCGGGATGAGCAGTTCTTC. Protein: CASSLRDPRDEQFF.

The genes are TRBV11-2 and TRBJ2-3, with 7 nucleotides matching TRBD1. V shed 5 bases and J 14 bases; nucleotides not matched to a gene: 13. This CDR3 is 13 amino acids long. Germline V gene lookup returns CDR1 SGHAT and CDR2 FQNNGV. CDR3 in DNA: TGTGCCAGCAGCCCCCAACAGGGGTATGACGCGTATTTT. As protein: CASSPQQGYDAYF. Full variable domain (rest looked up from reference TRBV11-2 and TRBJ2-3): EAGVAQSPRYKIIEKRQSVAFWCNPISGHATLYWYQQILGQGPKLLIQFQNNGVVDDSQLPKDRFSAERLKGVDSTLKIQPAKLEDSAVYLCASSPQQGYDAYFGPGTRLTVL.

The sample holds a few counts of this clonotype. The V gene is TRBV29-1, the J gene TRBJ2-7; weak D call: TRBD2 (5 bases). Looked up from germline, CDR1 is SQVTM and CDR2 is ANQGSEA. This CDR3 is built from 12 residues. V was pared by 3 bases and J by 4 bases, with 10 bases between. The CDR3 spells CSVEDWEYEQYF. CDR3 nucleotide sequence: TGCAGCGTTGAGGACTGGGAGTACGAGCAGTACTTC.

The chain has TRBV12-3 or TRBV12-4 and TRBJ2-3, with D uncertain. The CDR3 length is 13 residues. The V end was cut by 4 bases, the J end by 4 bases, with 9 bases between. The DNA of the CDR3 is TGTGCCAGCAGTTCTGGCAGCCCAGATACGCAGTATTTT. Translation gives CASSSGSPDTQYF.

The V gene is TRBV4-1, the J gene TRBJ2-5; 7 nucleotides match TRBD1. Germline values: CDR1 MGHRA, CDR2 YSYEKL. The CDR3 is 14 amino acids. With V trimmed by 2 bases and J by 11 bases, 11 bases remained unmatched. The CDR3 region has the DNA TGCGCCAGCAGCCAAAGACAGGGATTTTACGATCAGTACTTC. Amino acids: CASSQRQGFYDQYF.

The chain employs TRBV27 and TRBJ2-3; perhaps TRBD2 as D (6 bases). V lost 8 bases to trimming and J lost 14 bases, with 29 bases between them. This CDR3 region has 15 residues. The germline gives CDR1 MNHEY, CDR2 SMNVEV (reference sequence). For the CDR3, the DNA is TGTGCCAGCCTCCAAGGCGGGGACCCATGGAGATACGCGTATTTT. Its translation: CASLQGGDPWRYAYF.

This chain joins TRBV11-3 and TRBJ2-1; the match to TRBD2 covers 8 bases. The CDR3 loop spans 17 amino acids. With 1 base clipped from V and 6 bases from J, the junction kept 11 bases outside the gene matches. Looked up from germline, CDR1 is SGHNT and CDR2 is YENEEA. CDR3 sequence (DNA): TGTGCCAGCAGCTTAGCGGGAGGGCCTTTCGGCGGCAATGAGCAGTTCTTC. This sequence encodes CASSLAGGPFGGNEQFF.